What follows are 18 T cell receptor beta chains derived from one specimen sequenced in a study of immunodeficiency (dated by TCRdb to between 2018 and 2021). Libraries were built with the immunoSEQ multiplex PCR assay. The table comes from immuneACCESS by way of TCRdb, which keeps in-frame sequences with V and J called. Part of the clones is missing from these tables; in studies checked, under half for an unresolved V gene and the rest for unknown reasons. This sample has some 1,100 clones in its table, and 85% to 95% of those were observed once. The top ten hold 1.4% to 1.5% of the sample. Sequencing was performed on CD8+ T cells from blood. These receptor sequences come from a female donor.

The chain is built from TRBV30 and TRBJ2-7, with 8 bases fitting TRBD2. The CDR3 covers 14 residues. V gave up 0 bases and J gave up 4 bases; unmatched junction bases: 5. Germline V gene lookup returns CDR1 GTSNPN and CDR2 SVGIG (reference sequence). In DNA, the CDR3 is TGTGCCTGGAGTGTACTCTCTAGCGGGTACGAGCAGTACTTC. It encodes CAWSVLSSGYEQYF.

This sequence joins TRBV29-1 and TRBJ2-7, with 8 bases aligning to TRBD1. The CDR3 loop spans 13 amino acids. Germline assignment: CDR1 SQVTM and CDR2 ANQGSEA. After removal of 7 bases from V and 2 bases from J, the junction contained 7 bases not matched to a gene. CDR3 in amino acids: CSGAGGGTYEQYF. The DNA for the CDR3 is TGCAGCGGTGCAGGGGGCGGCACCTACGAGCAGTACTTC.

This chain links TRBV24-1 with TRBJ2-2; D possibly corresponds to TRBD1 (6 bases). Trimming left V 2 bases short and J 5 bases short, with 11 bases between. The CDR3 is made up of 15 amino acids. Germline loops: CDR1 KGHDR, CDR2 SFDVKD. CDR3 DNA sequence: TGTGCCACCAGTGATTCCCGGCAGGGGACCGGGGAGCTGTTTTTT. Amino acid sequence: CATSDSRQGTGELFF.

The CDR3 protein is CANRELTGELFF. The CDR3 DNA reads as TGTGCCAACAGGGAGCTGACCGGGGAGCTGTTTTTT. The chain carries TRBV12-3 or TRBV12-4 and TRBJ2-2; a possible D gene is TRBD1 (6 bases). Trimming pared 10 bases from V and 5 bases from J, leaving 11 bases between. The CDR3 is 12 residues long.

The DNA for the CDR3 is TGTGCCAGCACCTCGCGGGGGGGCGACACTGAAGCTTTCTTT. Translating it yields CASTSRGGDTEAFF. The chain carries TRBV11-1 and TRBJ1-1; TRBD1 might be the D (6 bases). Germline-derived CDR1 and CDR2 are SGHAT and FQDESV (reference sequence). V gave up 7 bases and J gave up 3 bases, with 15 bases separating them. The CDR3 covers 14 residues.

V and J are TRBV9 and TRBJ2-1; D is possibly TRBD1 (5 bases). The germline V and J ends were trimmed by 2 bases and 4 bases, with 13 bases remaining between them. This CDR3 comprises 15 residues. Germline CDR1 and CDR2: SGDLS and YYNGEE. The CDR3 sequence: CASSVLQGTYNEQFF. The CDR3, as DNA: TGTGCCAGCAGCGTTCTTCAGGGAACGTACAATGAGCAGTTCTTC.

The rearrangement joins TRBV7-9 to TRBJ2-6; D uncertain. Germline V gene sequence: CDR1 SEHNR, CDR2 FQNEAQ (reference sequence). Trimming pared 5 bases from V and 0 bases from J, leaving 20 bases between. The CDR3 runs to 19 residues. In DNA form, the CDR3 reads TGTGCCAGCAGCGACGAGACGACAATGGTGTTCTCTGGGGCCAACGTCCTGACTTTC. Its protein product is CASSDETTMVFSGANVLTF. Full variable domain (rest looked up from reference TRBV7-9 and TRBJ2-6): DTGVSQNPRHKITKRGQNVTFRCDPISEHNRLYWYRQTLGQGPEFLTYFQNEAQLEKSRLLSDRFSAERPKGSFSTLEIQRTEQGDSAMYLCASSDETTMVFSGANVLTFGAGSRLTVL.

CDR3 loop: CASSSPGTVNTEAFF. CDR3 DNA: TGTGCCAGCAGTTCACCCGGGACAGTGAACACTGAAGCTTTCTTT. V usage is TRBV27 and J usage is TRBJ1-1; 7 positions agree with TRBD1. CDR1 is MNHEY, CDR2 SMNVEV, per germline (reference sequence). This CDR3 contains 15 residues. Germline trimming cut 4 bases from V and 0 bases from J; bases unmatched to any gene: 5.

The chain combines TRBV11-3 with TRBJ2-1, with a weak D call TRBD2 (6 bases). The CDR3 is 17 amino acids. The V end lost 5 bases, the J end lost 0 bases, and 17 bases lay between the germline ends. Germline V CDR1 and CDR2: SGHNT, YENEEA. The CDR3 spells CASSPDIAVSSYNEQFF. The CDR3 DNA reads TGTGCCAGCAGCCCAGATATAGCGGTTAGCTCCTACAATGAGCAGTTCTTC.

The chain is built from TRBV5-8 and TRBJ1-4; 9 nucleotides align to TRBD1. V lost 3 bases to trimming and J lost 7 bases; unmatched junction nucleotides: 10. The CDR3 covers 16 residues. Germline values: CDR1 SGHTS, CDR2 YDEGEE. The CDR3 nucleotides are TGTGCCAGCAGCTCCCTCCCCGGACAGGGGAGTGAAAAACTGTTTTTT. Translation gives CASSSLPGQGSEKLFF.

The chain links TRBV30 to TRBJ2-3; a weak D match, TRBD1 (5 bases). The CDR3 consists of 14 residues. The V gene lost 4 bases and the J gene lost 2 bases, with 13 bases spanning the gap. The germline gives CDR1 GTSNPN, CDR2 SVGIG (reference sequence). CDR3 bases: TGTGCCTGGACCAAGGGGCTCATCACAGATACGCAGTATTTT. Encoded protein: CAWTKGLITDTQYF.

The sample holds one count of this clone. The chain has TRBV25-1 and TRBJ1-2, with 9 bases identical to TRBD1. CDR1 is MGHDK, CDR2 SYGVNS, per germline. The V segment lost 6 bases and the J segment 6 bases; nucleotides outside the gene matches: 11. The CDR3 is made up of 15 amino acids. The CDR3 region is CASSLTGTGWDGYTF. The CDR3 DNA is TGTGCCAGCAGCCTCACCGGGACAGGGTGGGATGGCTACACCTTC.

V is TRBV2 and J is TRBJ1-3; 8 bases are a match to TRBD1. The CDR3 is 18 residues long. Per germline, CDR1 SNHLY and CDR2 FYNNEI. The V segment lost 8 bases and the J segment 1 base; nucleotides outside the gene matches: 16. The CDR3 spells CASGPPRGRPNSGNTIYF. CDR3 sequence (DNA): TGTGCCAGCGGGCCCCCCAGGGGGCGTCCCAATTCTGGAAACACCATATATTTT.

This clone was observed once. The V gene is TRBV10-3, the J gene TRBJ2-3; D is unclear. CDR1 is ENHRY, CDR2 SYGVKD, per germline. The length of the CDR3 is 12 residues. Trimming shortened V by 0 bases and J by 5 bases, and 3 bases separated the two germline ends. CDR3 loop: CAISESGDTQYF. The CDR3 coding sequence is TGTGCCATCAGTGAGTCGGGAGATACGCAGTATTTT.

The rearrangement joins TRBV27 to TRBJ1-1; no clear D. From germline, CDR1 is MNHEY and CDR2 SMNVEV (reference sequence). The CDR3 sequence is 13 residues long. V dropped 3 bases and J dropped 1 base, with 6 bases sitting between them. CDR3 DNA: TGTGCCAGCAGTTTCTCAAAGAACACTGAAGCTTTCTTT. Encoded protein: CASSFSKNTEAFF.

The V and J genes are TRBV20-1 and TRBJ1-1; D is ambiguous. The CDR3 sequence is 10 residues long. In germline, CDR1 is DFQATT, CDR2 SNEGSKA (reference sequence). Trimming took off 1 base at V and 7 bases at J, with 4 bases between the two ends. The CDR3 is CSARVLEAFF. The CDR3 DNA is TGCAGTGCTAGAGTTCTTGAAGCTTTCTTT.

V usage is TRBV13 and J usage is TRBJ2-7, with TRBD2 identical over 13 bases. Germline trimming cut 5 bases from V and 3 bases from J; bases unmatched to any gene: 4. This CDR3 has 15 residues. The germline V gene encodes CDR1 PRHDT and CDR2 FYEKMQ (reference sequence). The CDR3 region is CASSELAGGRYEQYF. The CDR3 DNA is TGTGCCAGCAGCGAACTAGCGGGAGGGCGCTACGAGCAGTACTTC.

The rearrangement links TRBV5-1 to TRBJ2-1; tentatively, D is TRBD2 (5 bases). Per germline, CDR1 SGHRS and CDR2 YFSETQ. The CDR3 loop spans 14 amino acids. Trimming removed 7 bases from V and 7 bases from J, with 18 bases in between. The DNA for the CDR3 is TGCGCCAGCCTTGGGAGCCCCTATGGGAATGAGCAGTTCTTC. It yields the protein CASLGSPYGNEQFF.